The source of this TCR beta chain is a study of blood T cell dynamics during melanoma immunotherapy. Findings and limits, study-wide: At W3, later disease-control patients showed bifurcated PBMC repertoire changes, unlike progressors.

Documented time point: pre-treatment baseline. Samples come from before therapy and from week 3 after the first blockade cycle. Apart from two fast progressors, RECIST 1.1 response was judged 12 weeks post-infusion. Concerning this clone: What it binds is not known.

Only in-frame clones appear in the TCRdb table, and some are missing; sequencing was by immunoSEQ multiplex PCR. This table has about 10,000 clones, roughly 81% appearing once. This CDR3 is 13 amino acids long. CDR1 is SQVTM and CDR2 is ANQGSEA in the germline V gene. With V trimmed by 6 bases and J by 7 bases, 9 bases remained unmatched. The sample was blood, taken from a patient treated with checkpoint blockade. The clonotype originates from a human donor with melanoma. This chain connects TRBV29-1 to TRBJ1-2; 9 bases match TRBD1. Here the CDR3 DNA reads TGCAGCGTGGTCCCGGGACAGGGTGGTGGCTACACCTTC. Translation gives CSVVPGQGGGYTF.